The present entry profiles one TCR beta chain with its context. This sample is drawn from a study of CD8 T cells in Susac syndrome. With random hexamers, reverse transcription was performed on about 0.5 to 1 ug of RNA. TCRdb reprocessed the immunoSEQ multiplex PCR reads with MiXCR, giving one entry per CDR3 protein. Of 400,000 or so distinct CDR3 sequences listed, around 85% are singletons. Deletions cut 2 bases from V and 0 bases from J, with 5 bases between. Germline V gene data show CDR1 as SNHLY and CDR2 as FYNNEI. The CDR3 is made up of 13 amino acids. The sequenced material came from CD8+ T cells from PBMCs. This receptor was identified in a human donor with multiple sclerosis. V usage is TRBV2 and J usage is TRBJ2-7; D ambiguous. The CDR3 spells CASSESSSYEQYF. The CDR3 DNA is TGTGCCAGCAGTGAAAGTAGCTCCTACGAGCAGTACTTC.